These 9 T cell receptor beta chains share one sample of origin, sequenced in a study of CD8 T cells in Susac syndrome. When the RNA was reverse transcribed, random hexamers were used with an input of 0.5 to 1 ug. TCRdb re-called the immunoSEQ multiplex PCR reads with MiXCR, one entry per CDR3 protein. The table has around 190,000 distinct CDR3 sequences, 80% to 95% seen once. Specimen: CD4+ T cells from PBMCs. The receptors originated from a human donor in good health.

The rearrangement links TRBV6-1 to TRBJ1-1; no clear D gene. V dropped 6 bases and J dropped 6 bases, with 17 bases sitting between them. The CDR3 has 14 residues. Germline loops: CDR1 MNHNS, CDR2 SASEGT. The CDR3 DNA reads TGTGCCAGCAGGACGTATAGAGGTGCCTCTGAAGCTTTCTTT. Its protein is CASRTYRGASEAFF.

V and J are TRBV5-1 and TRBJ1-1; D uncertain. The CDR3 is made up of 13 amino acids. Germline V gene data show CDR1 as SGHRS and CDR2 as YFSETQ. V was pared by 0 bases and J by 10 bases, with 13 bases between. The CDR3 DNA sequence: TGCGCCAGCAGCTTGGAACCAGGCCAAGGAGCTTTCTTT. This encodes CASSLEPGQGAFF.

The chain employs TRBV4-2 and TRBJ2-7; no definite D call. Trimming stripped 9 bases from V and 2 bases from J, with 14 bases between. The CDR3 has 13 residues. Germline V gene data show CDR1 as LGHNA and CDR2 as YNFKEQ. The CDR3 protein is CARTDGDPYEQYF. The CDR3 coding sequence is TGTGCCAGAACCGACGGAGACCCCTACGAGCAGTACTTC.

The V and J genes are TRBV7-3 and TRBJ2-7, with no clear D. The germline CDR1 and CDR2 sequences are SGHTA and FQGTGA. The V end lost 5 bases, the J end lost 7 bases, and 15 bases lay between the germline ends. The CDR3 runs to 13 residues. CDR3 amino acids: CASSPEPRREQYF. In DNA, the CDR3 is TGTGCCAGCAGCCCCGAACCCCGTCGGGAGCAGTACTTC.

As DNA, the CDR3 is TGTGCCAGCAAGCGACACGAGAACACTGAAGCTTTCTTT. Residues: CASKRHENTEAFF. The chain has TRBV6-5 and TRBJ1-1; no definite D call. The V end was cut by 7 bases, the J end by 1 base, with 10 bases between. CDR3 length equals 13 residues. Germline V gives CDR1 MNHEY, CDR2 SVGAGI.

A single count supports this clonotype. This sequence joins TRBV12-3 or TRBV12-4 and TRBJ1-5; 8 nucleotides agree with TRBD1. The CDR3 covers 14 residues. The ends lost 7 bases at V and 3 bases at J; junction bases unmatched: 5. The CDR3, as DNA: TGTGCCAGCATTCCAGGGGGCACCAATCAGCCCCAGCATTTT. It is translated as CASIPGGTNQPQHF.

The rearrangement uses TRBV6-2 or TRBV6-3 and TRBJ2-5, with 7 bases identical to TRBD1. The CDR3 has 14 amino acids. Germline V gene lookup returns CDR1 MNHEY and CDR2 SVGEGT. V trimming: 6 bases; J trimming: 1 base; junction bases outside the gene matches: 5. In DNA form, the CDR3 reads TGTGCCAGCAGGTACGACAGGGTCCAAGAGACCCAGTACTTC. Translation gives CASRYDRVQETQYF.

The chain uses TRBV7-2 and TRBJ1-6; 7 bases are a match to TRBD1. The germline V gene encodes CDR1 SGHTA and CDR2 FQGNSA. The junction had 9 bases not matched to a gene; V was cut back by 6 bases and J by 4 bases. This CDR3 is 16 amino acids long. The CDR3 loop is CASRPSGTAYNSPLHF. In DNA form, the CDR3 reads TGTGCCAGCAGGCCATCCGGGACAGCATATAATTCACCCCTCCACTTT. Full variable domain (rest looked up from reference TRBV7-2 and TRBJ1-6): GAGVSQSPSNKVTEKGKDVELRCDPISGHTALYWYRQSLGQGLEFLIYFQGNSAPDKSGLPSDRFSAERTGGSVSTLTIQRTQQEDSAVYLCASRPSGTAYNSPLHFGNGTRLTVT.

The gene calls are TRBV7-9 and TRBJ2-5; D ambiguous. Germline V gene data show CDR1 as SEHNR and CDR2 as FQNEAQ (reference sequence). CDR3 length equals 17 residues. Trimming removed 4 bases from V and 3 bases from J, with 21 bases in between. CDR3 nucleotides: TGTGCCAGCAGCTCCCCCCGGGCAGCGAAAGTCAAAGAGACCCAGTACTTC. Encoded protein: CASSSPRAAKVKETQYF. Supplemented by reference TRBV7-9 and TRBJ2-5, the full variable domain reads DTGVSQNPRHKITKRGQNVTFRCDPISEHNRLYWYRQTLGQGPEFLTYFQNEAQLEKSRLLSDRFSAERPKGSFSTLEIQRTEQGDSAMYLCASSSPRAAKVKETQYFGPGTRLLVL.